This T cell receptor beta chain is drawn from a study of shared clonotypes between healthy human individuals. Several immunoSEQ plates received, in even portions, the genomic DNA of each subset. Profiled with immunoSEQ multiplex PCR; TCRdb holds only in-frame clones, not every one. The sample gives some 500,000 clones, about 80% of which show up once; over 9.5% is in the top ten. Donors were healthy HIV-negative adults without recently reported acute infections or vaccinations. All of the donors resided in Nashville, Tennessee, and each was a Caucasian adult. This clonotype originated in a middle-aged woman in good health. Some clones in this sample may be carry-over from other donors' samples. The sequenced material came from PBMCs.

This chain's CDR3 is CASSLAPIGAFF. The CDR3 nucleotides read TGTGCCAGCAGCTTGGCACCCATCGGAGCTTTCTTT. The J gene is TRBJ1-1, the V gene TRBV5-8, with D unclear. Trimming cost V 0 bases and J 10 bases, with 10 bases left between them. CDR3 size: 12 residues. Germline V lookup: CDR1 SGHTS, CDR2 YDEGEE.